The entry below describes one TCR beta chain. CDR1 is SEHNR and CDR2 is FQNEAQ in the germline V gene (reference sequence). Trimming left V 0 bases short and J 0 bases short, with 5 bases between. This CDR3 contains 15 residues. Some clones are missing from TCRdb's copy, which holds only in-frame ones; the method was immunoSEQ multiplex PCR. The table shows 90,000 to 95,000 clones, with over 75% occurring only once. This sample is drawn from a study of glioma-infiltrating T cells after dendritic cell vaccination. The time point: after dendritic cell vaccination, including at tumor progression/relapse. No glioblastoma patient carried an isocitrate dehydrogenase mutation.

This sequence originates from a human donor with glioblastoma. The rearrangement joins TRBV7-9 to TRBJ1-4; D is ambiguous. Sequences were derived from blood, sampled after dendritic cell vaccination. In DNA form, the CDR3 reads TGTGCCAGCAGCTTAGCGACATCAACTAATGAAAAACTGTTTTTT. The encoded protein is CASSLATSTNEKLFF.